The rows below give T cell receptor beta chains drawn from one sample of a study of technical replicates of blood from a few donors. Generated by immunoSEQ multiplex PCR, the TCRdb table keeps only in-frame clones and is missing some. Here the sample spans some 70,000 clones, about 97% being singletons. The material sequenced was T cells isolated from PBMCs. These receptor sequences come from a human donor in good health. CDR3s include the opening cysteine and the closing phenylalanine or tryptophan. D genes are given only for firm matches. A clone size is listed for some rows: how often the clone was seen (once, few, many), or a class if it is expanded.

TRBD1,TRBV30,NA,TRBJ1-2,CAWSASGQALYGYTF,TGTGCCTGGAGTGCGTCGGGACAGGCGCTCTATGGCTACACCTTC
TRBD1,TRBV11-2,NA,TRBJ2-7,CASSLRDRGREQYF,TGTGCCAGCAGCTTACGGGACAGGGGGCGCGAGCAGTACTTC
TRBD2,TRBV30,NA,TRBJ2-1,CAWKRYGLAGGSSYNEQFF,TGTGCCTGGAAAAGGTACGGACTAGCGGGGGGGAGCTCCTACAATGAGCAGTTCTTC
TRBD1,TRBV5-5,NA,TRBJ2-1,CASSQPGQGLYEQFF,TGTGCCAGCAGCCAACCGGGACAGGGCCTGTATGAGCAGTTCTTC
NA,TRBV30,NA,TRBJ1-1,CATDSYTEAFF,TGTGCCACAGATTCTTACACTGAAGCTTTCTTT
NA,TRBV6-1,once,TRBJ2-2,CASSEVRPRTGELFF,TGTGCCAGCAGCGAGGTCAGACCGAGGACCGGGGAGCTGTTTTTT
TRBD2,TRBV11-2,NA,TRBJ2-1,CASSPGLAGRNNEQFF,TGTGCCAGCAGCCCGGGACTAGCGGGAAGAAACAATGAGCAGTTCTTC
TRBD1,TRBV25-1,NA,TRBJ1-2,CASSEYDRGGYTF,TGTGCCAGCAGTGAATATGACAGGGGCGGCTACACCTTC
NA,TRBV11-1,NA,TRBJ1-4,CASSLNYATNEKLFF,TGTGCCAGCAGCTTAAACTATGCAACTAATGAAAAACTGTTTTTT
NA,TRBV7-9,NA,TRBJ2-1,CASSLAQGLMNEQFF,TGTGCCAGCAGCTTAGCCCAGGGCCTTATGAATGAGCAGTTCTTC
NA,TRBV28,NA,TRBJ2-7,CASSVNRDYEQYF,TGTGCCAGCAGTGTCAACAGGGACTACGAGCAGTACTTC
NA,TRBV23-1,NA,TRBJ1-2,CASSHPDILSGYTF,TGCGCCAGCAGTCATCCGGACATATTGAGTGGCTACACCTTC
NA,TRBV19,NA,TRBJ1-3,CASIPISGNTIYF,TGTGCCAGTATCCCCATCTCTGGAAACACCATATATTTT
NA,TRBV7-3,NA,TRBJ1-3,CASSLSPSRNTIYF,TGTGCCAGCAGCTTATCGCCCAGTAGAAACACCATATATTTT
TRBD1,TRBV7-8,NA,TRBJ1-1,CASSSTGGRTEAFF,TGTGCCAGCAGCTCGACAGGGGGCAGGACTGAAGCTTTCTTT
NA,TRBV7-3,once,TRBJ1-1,CASSLYVNTEAFF,TGTGCCAGCAGCTTATATGTGAACACTGAAGCTTTCTTT
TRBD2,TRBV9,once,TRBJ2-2,CASSVGGGSTGELFF,TGTGCCAGCAGCGTAGGGGGAGGGAGCACCGGGGAGCTGTTTTTT
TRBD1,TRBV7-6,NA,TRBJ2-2,CASSIGTGVANTGELFF,TGTGCCAGCAGCATCGGGACAGGGGTTGCGAACACCGGGGAGCTGTTTTTT
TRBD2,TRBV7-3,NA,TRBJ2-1,CASSLASGINEQFF,TGTGCCAGCAGCTTAGCTAGCGGGATAAATGAGCAGTTCTTC
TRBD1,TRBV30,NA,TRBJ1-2,CAWSLTRTGPTF,TGTGCCTGGAGTCTAACTAGGACAGGGCCCACCTTC
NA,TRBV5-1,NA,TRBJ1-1,CASSLAEVVTEAFF,TGCGCCAGCAGCTTGGCCGAGGTAGTCACTGAAGCTTTCTTT
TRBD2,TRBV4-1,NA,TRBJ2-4,CASSQEYAGVGAKNIQYF,TGCGCCAGCAGCCAAGAATATGCGGGGGTTGGGGCCAAAAACATTCAGTACTTC
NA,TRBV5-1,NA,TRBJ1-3,CASSLASTGSGNTIYF,TGCGCCAGCAGCTTGGCAAGCACAGGTTCTGGAAACACCATATATTTT
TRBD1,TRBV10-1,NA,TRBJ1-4,CASSVGQGLNEKLFF,TGCGCCAGCAGTGTTGGACAGGGACTTAATGAAAAACTGTTTTTT
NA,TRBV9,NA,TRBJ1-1,CASSASGVGEAFF,TGTGCCAGCAGCGCATCAGGGGTCGGTGAAGCTTTCTTT
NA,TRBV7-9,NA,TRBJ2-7,CASSQIGGVSSYEQYF,TGTGCCAGCAGCCAGATCGGAGGGGTAAGCTCCTACGAGCAGTACTTC
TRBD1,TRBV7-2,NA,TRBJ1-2,CASSPDRGNYGYTF,TGTGCCAGCAGCCCGGACAGGGGGAACTATGGCTACACCTTC
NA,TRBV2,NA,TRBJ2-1,CASTQTAGSYNEQFF,TGTGCCAGCACCCAGACAGCGGGCTCCTACAATGAGCAGTTCTTC
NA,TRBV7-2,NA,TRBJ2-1,CASSLEVIGDEQFF,TGTGCCAGCAGCTTAGAAGTCATAGGGGATGAGCAGTTCTTC